The rows below give T cell receptor beta chains drawn from one sample of a study of T cell repertoires in cytomegalovirus infection. TCRdb called the reads again in MiXCR, with one record for every CDR3 protein. The repertoire holds about 360,000 distinct CDR3 sequences, with less than 20% as singletons. The sequenced sample consisted of PBMCs. These receptors all stem from a human donor in good health (CMV status not recorded). Some clones in this sample may be carry-over from other donors' samples. CDR3s include the opening cysteine and the closing phenylalanine or tryptophan. Fields, in order: J gene, D gene, clone size, V gene, CDR3 protein. A D gene is named only where the DNA matches it firmly. Size is omitted from some rows. Given values are once, few, many or a class for expanded clones.

j_gene: TRBJ1-4
d_gene: -
abundance: -
v_gene: TRBV19
CDR3aa: CASMKGSGEKLFF

j_gene: TRBJ1-1
d_gene: -
abundance: -
v_gene: TRBV12-3/TRBV12-4
CDR3aa: CASSPPDRLATEAFF

j_gene: TRBJ2-3
d_gene: TRBD2
abundance: few
v_gene: TRBV9
CDR3aa: CASSAPGLGTQYF

j_gene: TRBJ2-7
d_gene: -
abundance: -
v_gene: TRBV28
CDR3aa: CASSSHPYEQYF

j_gene: TRBJ1-2
d_gene: -
abundance: -
v_gene: TRBV7-2
CDR3aa: CAASSGYSSFYGYTF

j_gene: TRBJ1-6
d_gene: -
abundance: -
v_gene: TRBV14
CDR3aa: CASSLAGLGSPLHF

j_gene: TRBJ1-2
d_gene: TRBD1
abundance: many
v_gene: TRBV7-2
CDR3aa: CASSGETGRAYFLTF

j_gene: TRBJ1-2
d_gene: -
abundance: many
v_gene: TRBV20-1
CDR3aa: CSARQTANYGYTF

j_gene: TRBJ2-5
d_gene: -
abundance: -
v_gene: TRBV12-3/TRBV12-4
CDR3aa: CASRQEGETQYF

j_gene: TRBJ2-1
d_gene: TRBD2
abundance: -
v_gene: TRBV4-2
CDR3aa: CASSQVSLAGGPSYNEQFF

j_gene: TRBJ2-3
d_gene: -
abundance: few
v_gene: TRBV5-1
CDR3aa: CASSLNSRVEGTQYF

j_gene: TRBJ2-3
d_gene: -
abundance: -
v_gene: TRBV20-1
CDR3aa: CSARRFAGGTDTQYF

j_gene: TRBJ2-5
d_gene: TRBD2
abundance: many
v_gene: TRBV4-3
CDR3aa: CASSHRTSETQYF

j_gene: TRBJ2-1
d_gene: -
abundance: -
v_gene: TRBV12-5
CDR3aa: CASGLVLGRGPLNEQFF

j_gene: TRBJ1-1
d_gene: -
abundance: many
v_gene: TRBV7-8
CDR3aa: CASSSLRGTEAFF

j_gene: TRBJ1-6
d_gene: -
abundance: -
v_gene: TRBV6-2/TRBV6-3
CDR3aa: CASSYGWGGPLHF

j_gene: TRBJ2-1
d_gene: TRBD2
abundance: -
v_gene: TRBV7-6
CDR3aa: CASWETVPFPEREYKFF

j_gene: TRBJ2-5
d_gene: -
abundance: -
v_gene: TRBV2
CDR3aa: CASSAPWTQYF

j_gene: TRBJ2-1
d_gene: TRBD2
abundance: -
v_gene: TRBV6-1
CDR3aa: CASSLRLAGVSSYNEQFF

j_gene: TRBJ1-2
d_gene: -
abundance: few
v_gene: TRBV2
CDR3aa: CASSEGNSIYGYTF

j_gene: TRBJ2-7
d_gene: TRBD2
abundance: few
v_gene: TRBV7-2
CDR3aa: CASSLGLSGDEQYF

j_gene: TRBJ2-1
d_gene: -
abundance: many
v_gene: TRBV7-2
CDR3aa: CASSFDSSYNEQFF

j_gene: TRBJ2-7
d_gene: TRBD1
abundance: many
v_gene: TRBV20-1
CDR3aa: CSARDLGQATRQYF

j_gene: TRBJ1-1
d_gene: -
abundance: -
v_gene: TRBV2
CDR3aa: CASQEATEAFF

j_gene: TRBJ1-4
d_gene: -
abundance: -
v_gene: TRBV10-3
CDR3aa: CAIRSENEKLFF

j_gene: TRBJ2-3
d_gene: -
abundance: few
v_gene: TRBV7-9
CDR3aa: CASTLNTGGDTQYF

j_gene: TRBJ2-1
d_gene: TRBD2
abundance: many
v_gene: TRBV2
CDR3aa: CASRTGTSGYNEQFF

j_gene: TRBJ1-5
d_gene: -
abundance: few
v_gene: TRBV19
CDR3aa: CASSIRPTNQPQHF

j_gene: TRBJ1-2
d_gene: -
abundance: many
v_gene: TRBV6-1
CDR3aa: CASTRTWGPANYGYTF

j_gene: TRBJ2-1
d_gene: -
abundance: -
v_gene: TRBV10-3
CDR3aa: CAISLGNRDDEQFF

j_gene: TRBJ2-7
d_gene: TRBD1
abundance: -
v_gene: TRBV28
CDR3aa: CASSFADRVINEQYF

j_gene: TRBJ2-1
d_gene: -
abundance: -
v_gene: TRBV6-5
CDR3aa: CASSSTTDNEQFF

j_gene: TRBJ2-2
d_gene: -
abundance: few
v_gene: TRBV2
CDR3aa: CASTALHINTGELFF

j_gene: TRBJ2-3
d_gene: -
abundance: many
v_gene: TRBV7-2
CDR3aa: CASSSRLGAQYF

j_gene: TRBJ2-2
d_gene: TRBD1
abundance: -
v_gene: TRBV28
CDR3aa: CASLGGTGVVTGELFF

j_gene: TRBJ1-5
d_gene: TRBD1
abundance: many
v_gene: TRBV7-2
CDR3aa: CASSGGTVESAQHF

j_gene: TRBJ1-5
d_gene: -
abundance: many
v_gene: TRBV7-2
CDR3aa: CASSSGRGGNQPQHF

j_gene: TRBJ2-3
d_gene: TRBD2
abundance: -
v_gene: TRBV20-1
CDR3aa: CSAHSGRRSTDTQYF

j_gene: TRBJ2-1
d_gene: TRBD2
abundance: few
v_gene: TRBV12-3/TRBV12-4
CDR3aa: CASKAGAGNEQFF

j_gene: TRBJ2-1
d_gene: TRBD1
abundance: many
v_gene: TRBV7-8
CDR3aa: CASSERTGSHNEQFF

j_gene: TRBJ1-1
d_gene: -
abundance: many
v_gene: TRBV12-3/TRBV12-4
CDR3aa: CASSLRAGITEAFF

j_gene: TRBJ2-1
d_gene: -
abundance: -
v_gene: TRBV5-1
CDR3aa: CASGTGFSYNEQFF

j_gene: TRBJ2-5
d_gene: -
abundance: many
v_gene: TRBV12-3/TRBV12-4
CDR3aa: CASSLARPGGTQYF

j_gene: TRBJ1-5
d_gene: -
abundance: once
v_gene: TRBV27
CDR3aa: CASRGQAGSSNQPQHF

j_gene: TRBJ1-2
d_gene: TRBD1
abundance: -
v_gene: TRBV10-3
CDR3aa: CAITGQPRANYGYTF